A selection of T cell receptor beta chains follows, all from one sample in a study of blood T cell repertoires in COVID-19. Assay: immunoSEQ multiplex PCR; the TCRdb copy retains only in-frame clones and omits some. Of 130,000 to 150,000 clones detected, about 90% appear once; the ten largest clones hold 1.5% to 2%. The specimen was peripheral blood. The source of these receptors is a woman aged 45-65 years with acute or convalescent COVID-19. Both conserved end residues are part of each CDR3. The order of the fields is CDR3 length, V gene, CDR3 protein.

>15|TRBV7-7
CASSLGTGNYNEQFF
>15|TRBV29-1
CSVEASGGTNEKLFF
>17|TRBV7-2
CASSLGGGRGGNTEAFF
>13|TRBV30
CAWREQATYGYTF
>13|TRBV28
CASSSQTDYGYTF
>16|TRBV7-2
CASSLGGAGFTGTQYF
>14|TRBV5-1
CASSSGTGNQPQHF
>14|TRBV10-3
CAIMDRGLGNTIYF
>16|TRBV2
CASSITTGSSGNTIYF
>15|TRBV7-9
CASSLPGLGSSPLHF
>14|TRBV5-1
CASSLGGENQPQHF
>14|TRBV2
CARQRDTSTDTQYF
>19|TRBV27
CASSLDALDGGGVADTQYF
>16|TRBV28
CASSTHTGDRAYEQYF
>13|TRBV12-3/TRBV12-4
CASSLGQFYGYTF
>14|TRBV19
CASRFATGNYGYTF
>17|TRBV28
CASSLYLAGVGANVLTF
>12|TRBV4-2
CASSSGWDIQYF
>15|TRBV4-1
CASSQDESQNYGYTF
>11|TRBV28
CASSSEYEQYF
>14|TRBV6-5
CASSSLDSYTEAFF
>16|TRBV27
CASSSGQGERRPEAFF
>14|TRBV2
CASSWTGESEKLFF
>15|TRBV21-1
CASSHLFRDTGELFF
>16|TRBV7-2
CASSLRLRLAKNIQYF